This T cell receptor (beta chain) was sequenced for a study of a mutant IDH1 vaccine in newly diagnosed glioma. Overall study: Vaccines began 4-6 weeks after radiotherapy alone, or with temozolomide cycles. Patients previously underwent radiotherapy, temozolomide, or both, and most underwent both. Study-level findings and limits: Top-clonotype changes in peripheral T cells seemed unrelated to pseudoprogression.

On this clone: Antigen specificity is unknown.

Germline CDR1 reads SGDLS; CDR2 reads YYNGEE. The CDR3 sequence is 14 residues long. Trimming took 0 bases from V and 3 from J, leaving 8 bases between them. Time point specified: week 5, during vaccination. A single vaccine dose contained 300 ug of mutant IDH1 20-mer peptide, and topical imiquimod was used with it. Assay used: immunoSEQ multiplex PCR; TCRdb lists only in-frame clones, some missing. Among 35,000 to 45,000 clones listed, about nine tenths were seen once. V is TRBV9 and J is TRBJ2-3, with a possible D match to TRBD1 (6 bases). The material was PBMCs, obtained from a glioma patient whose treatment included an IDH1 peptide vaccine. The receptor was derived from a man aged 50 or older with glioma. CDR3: CASSVDRATDTQYF. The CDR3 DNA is TGTGCCAGCAGCGTAGACAGGGCGACAGATACGCAGTATTTT.